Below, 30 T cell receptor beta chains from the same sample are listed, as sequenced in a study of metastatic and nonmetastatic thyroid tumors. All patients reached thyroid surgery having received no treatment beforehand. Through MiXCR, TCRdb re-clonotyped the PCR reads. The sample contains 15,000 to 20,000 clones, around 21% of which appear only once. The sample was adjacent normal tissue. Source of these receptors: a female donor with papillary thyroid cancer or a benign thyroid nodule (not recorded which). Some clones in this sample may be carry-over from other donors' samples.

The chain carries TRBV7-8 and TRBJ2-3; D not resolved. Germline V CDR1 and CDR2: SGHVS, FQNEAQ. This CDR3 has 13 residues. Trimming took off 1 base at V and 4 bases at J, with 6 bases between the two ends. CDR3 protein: CASSLGVSDTQYF. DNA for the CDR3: TGTGCCAGCAGCTTAGGGGTATCAGATACGCAGTATTTT.

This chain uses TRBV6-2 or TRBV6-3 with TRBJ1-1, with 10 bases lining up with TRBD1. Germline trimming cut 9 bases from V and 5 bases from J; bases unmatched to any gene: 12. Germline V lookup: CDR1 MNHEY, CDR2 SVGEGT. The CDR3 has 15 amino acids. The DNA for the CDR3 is TGTGCCAGTACCCCTGGTTGGACAGGGGGAACTGAAGCTTTCTTT. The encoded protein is CASTPGWTGGTEAFF.

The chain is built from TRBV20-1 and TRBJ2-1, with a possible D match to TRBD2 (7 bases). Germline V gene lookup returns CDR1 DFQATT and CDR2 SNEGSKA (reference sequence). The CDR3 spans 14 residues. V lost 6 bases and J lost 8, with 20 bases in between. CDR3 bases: TGCAGTGCCCTGAAGGGGGGGGGAAGGCATGAGCAGTTCTTC. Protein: CSALKGGGRHEQFF.

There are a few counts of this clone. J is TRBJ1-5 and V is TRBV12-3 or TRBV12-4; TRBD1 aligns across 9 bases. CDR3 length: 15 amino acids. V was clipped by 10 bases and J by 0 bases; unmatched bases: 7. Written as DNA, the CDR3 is TGTGCCACCAGACAGGGGGATTATAGCAATCAGCCCCAGCATTTT. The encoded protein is CATRQGDYSNQPQHF.

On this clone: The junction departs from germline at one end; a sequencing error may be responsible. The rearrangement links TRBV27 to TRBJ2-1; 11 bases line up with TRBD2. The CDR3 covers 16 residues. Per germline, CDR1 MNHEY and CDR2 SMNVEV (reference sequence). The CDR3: CASKASRTSGYNEPFF. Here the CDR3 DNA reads TGTGCCAGCAAGGCCTCCCGGACTAGCGGGTACAATGAGCCGTTCTTC.

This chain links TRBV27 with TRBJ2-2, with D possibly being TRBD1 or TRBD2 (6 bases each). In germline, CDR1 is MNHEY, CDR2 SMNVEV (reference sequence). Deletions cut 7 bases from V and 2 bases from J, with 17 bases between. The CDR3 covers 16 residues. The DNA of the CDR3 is TGTGCCAGCACTCTAAGAGGGGGGACCAACACCGGGGAGCTGTTTTTT. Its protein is CASTLRGGTNTGELFF.

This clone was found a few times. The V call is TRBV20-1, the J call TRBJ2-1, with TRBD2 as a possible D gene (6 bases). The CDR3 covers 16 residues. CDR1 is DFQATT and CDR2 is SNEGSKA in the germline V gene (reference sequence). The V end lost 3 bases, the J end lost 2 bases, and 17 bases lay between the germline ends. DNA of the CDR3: TGCAGTGCTAGTACCGCGGGACTCACCACCTACAATGAGCAGTTCTTC. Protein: CSASTAGLTTYNEQFF.

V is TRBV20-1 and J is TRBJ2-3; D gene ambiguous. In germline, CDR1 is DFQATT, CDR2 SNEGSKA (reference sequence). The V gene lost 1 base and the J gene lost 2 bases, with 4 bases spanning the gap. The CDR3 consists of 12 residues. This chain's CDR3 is CSARVDTDTQYF. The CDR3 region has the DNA TGCAGTGCTAGAGTAGACACAGATACGCAGTATTTT.

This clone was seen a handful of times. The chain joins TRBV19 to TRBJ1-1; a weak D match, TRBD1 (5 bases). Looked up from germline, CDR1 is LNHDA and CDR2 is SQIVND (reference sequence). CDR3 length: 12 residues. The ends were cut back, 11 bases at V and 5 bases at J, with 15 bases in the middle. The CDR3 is CASQGSWTEAFF. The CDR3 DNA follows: TGTGCCTCTCAGGGTAGTTGGACTGAAGCTTTCTTT.

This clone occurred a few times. Written as DNA, the CDR3 is TGTGCCAGCGTCGGGGGGGGGGAATACGAGCAGTACTTC. This translates into CASVGGGEYEQYF. The V gene is TRBV2, the J gene TRBJ2-7; 8 bases line up with TRBD2. Unmatched junction bases numbered 7, after V lost 8 bases and J lost 4 bases. CDR1 is SNHLY, CDR2 FYNNEI, per germline. This CDR3 has 13 amino acids.

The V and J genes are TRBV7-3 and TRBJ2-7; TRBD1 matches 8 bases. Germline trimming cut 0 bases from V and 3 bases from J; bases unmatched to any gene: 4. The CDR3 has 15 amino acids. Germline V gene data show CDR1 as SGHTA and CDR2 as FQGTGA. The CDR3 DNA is TGTGCCAGCAGCTTAACAGGACAGGGCGACTACGAGCAGTACTTC. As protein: CASSLTGQGDYEQYF.

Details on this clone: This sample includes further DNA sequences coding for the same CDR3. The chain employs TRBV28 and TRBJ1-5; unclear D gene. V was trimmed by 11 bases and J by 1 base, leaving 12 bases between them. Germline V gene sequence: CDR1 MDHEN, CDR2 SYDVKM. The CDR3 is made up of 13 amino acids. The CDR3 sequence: CAVEAGSNQPQHF. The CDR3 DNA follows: TGTGCCGTGGAGGCTGGGAGCAATCAGCCCCAGCATTTT.

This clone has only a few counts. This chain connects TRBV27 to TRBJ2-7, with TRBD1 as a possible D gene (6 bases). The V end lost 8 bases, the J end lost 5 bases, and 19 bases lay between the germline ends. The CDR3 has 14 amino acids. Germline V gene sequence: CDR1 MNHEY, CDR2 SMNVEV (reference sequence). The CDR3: CASQISDRLHEQYF. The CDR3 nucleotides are TGTGCCAGCCAAATCAGCGACAGGCTCCACGAGCAGTACTTC.

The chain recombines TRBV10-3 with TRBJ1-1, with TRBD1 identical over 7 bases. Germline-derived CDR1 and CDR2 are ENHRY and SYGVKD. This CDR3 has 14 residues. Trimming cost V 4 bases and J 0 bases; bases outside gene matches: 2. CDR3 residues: CAISGQGLNTEAFF. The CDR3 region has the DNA TGTGCCATCAGTGGACAGGGATTGAACACTGAAGCTTTCTTT.

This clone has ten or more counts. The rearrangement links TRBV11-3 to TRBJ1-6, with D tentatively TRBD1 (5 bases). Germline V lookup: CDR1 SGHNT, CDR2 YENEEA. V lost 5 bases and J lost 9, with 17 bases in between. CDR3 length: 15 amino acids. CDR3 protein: CASSTRESGGSPLHF. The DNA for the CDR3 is TGTGCCAGCAGCACCCGGGAGTCGGGGGGTTCACCCCTCCACTTT.

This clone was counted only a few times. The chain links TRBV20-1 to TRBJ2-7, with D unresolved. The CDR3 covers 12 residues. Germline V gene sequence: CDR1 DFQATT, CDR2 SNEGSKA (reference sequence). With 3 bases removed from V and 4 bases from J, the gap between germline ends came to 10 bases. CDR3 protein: CSASLGPYEQYF. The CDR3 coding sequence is TGCAGTGCTAGTCTAGGGCCTTACGAGCAGTACTTC.

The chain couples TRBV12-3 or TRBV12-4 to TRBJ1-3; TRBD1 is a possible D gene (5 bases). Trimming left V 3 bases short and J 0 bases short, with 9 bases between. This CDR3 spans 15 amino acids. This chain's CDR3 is CASSFVGGSGNTIYF. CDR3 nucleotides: TGTGCCAGCAGTTTTGTTGGGGGCTCTGGAAACACCATATATTTT.

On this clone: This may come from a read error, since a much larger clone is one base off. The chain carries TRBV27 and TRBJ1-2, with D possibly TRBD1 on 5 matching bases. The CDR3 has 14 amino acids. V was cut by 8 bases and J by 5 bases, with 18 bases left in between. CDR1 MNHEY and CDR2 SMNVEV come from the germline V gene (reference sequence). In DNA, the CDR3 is TGTGCCAGCGGTGTAGGGGACGTAGGGTATGGCTACACCTTC. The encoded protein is CASGVGDVGYGYTF.

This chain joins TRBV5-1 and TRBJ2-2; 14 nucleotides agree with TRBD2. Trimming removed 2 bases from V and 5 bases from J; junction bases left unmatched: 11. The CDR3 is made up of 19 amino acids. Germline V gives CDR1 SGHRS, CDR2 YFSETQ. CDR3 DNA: TGCGCCAGCAGCTTTTTGACTAGCGGGAGGGCCGTCCCTACCGGGGAGCTGTTTTTT. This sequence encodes CASSFLTSGRAVPTGELFF.

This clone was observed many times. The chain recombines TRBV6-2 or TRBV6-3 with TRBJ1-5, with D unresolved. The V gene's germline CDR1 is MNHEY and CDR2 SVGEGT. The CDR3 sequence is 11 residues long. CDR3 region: CTTPGGQPQHF. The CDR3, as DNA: TGTACGACCCCCGGAGGTCAGCCCCAGCATTTT.

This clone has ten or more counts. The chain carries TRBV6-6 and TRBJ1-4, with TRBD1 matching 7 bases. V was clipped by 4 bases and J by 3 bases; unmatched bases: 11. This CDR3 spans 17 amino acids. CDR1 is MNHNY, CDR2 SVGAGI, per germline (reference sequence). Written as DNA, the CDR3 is TGTGCCAGCAGTTCCGACAGGGTAGACCTGGCTAATGAAAAACTGTTTTTT. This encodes CASSSDRVDLANEKLFF.

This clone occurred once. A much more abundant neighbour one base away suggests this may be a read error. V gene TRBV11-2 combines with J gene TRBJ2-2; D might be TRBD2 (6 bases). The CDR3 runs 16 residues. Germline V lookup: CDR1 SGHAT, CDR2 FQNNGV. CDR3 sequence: CAISLGGNGINGELFF. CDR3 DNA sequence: TGTGCCATCAGCTTAGGAGGGAACGGAATAAACGGGGAGCTGTTTTTT.

DNA for the CDR3: TGCGCCAGCAGCTTGTTGAAACAGACTGAAGCTTTCTTT. Translating it yields CASSLLKQTEAFF. The rearrangement uses TRBV5-1 and TRBJ1-1, with D uncertain. V lost 1 base to trimming and J lost 5 bases, with 9 bases between them. Germline V gives CDR1 SGHRS, CDR2 YFSETQ. This CDR3 has 13 amino acids.

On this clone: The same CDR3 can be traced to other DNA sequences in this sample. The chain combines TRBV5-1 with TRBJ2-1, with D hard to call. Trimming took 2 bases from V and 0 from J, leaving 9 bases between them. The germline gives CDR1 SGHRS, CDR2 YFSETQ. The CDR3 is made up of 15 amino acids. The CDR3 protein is CASSLSASSYNEQFF. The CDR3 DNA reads TGCGCCAGCAGCTTATCCGCCTCCTCCTACAATGAGCAGTTCTTC.

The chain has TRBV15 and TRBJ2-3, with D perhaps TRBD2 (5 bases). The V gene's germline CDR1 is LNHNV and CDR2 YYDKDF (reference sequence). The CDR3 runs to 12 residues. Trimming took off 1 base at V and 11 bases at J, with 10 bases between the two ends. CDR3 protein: CATSRGTQVQYF. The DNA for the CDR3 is TGTGCCACCAGCAGAGGGACTCAGGTGCAGTATTTT.

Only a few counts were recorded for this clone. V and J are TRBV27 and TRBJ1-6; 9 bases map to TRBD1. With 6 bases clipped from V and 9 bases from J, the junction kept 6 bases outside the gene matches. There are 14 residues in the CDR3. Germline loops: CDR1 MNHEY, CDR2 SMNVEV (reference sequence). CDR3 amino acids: CASRADRGVSPLHF. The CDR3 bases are TGTGCCAGCAGAGCGGACAGGGGAGTTTCACCCCTCCACTTT.

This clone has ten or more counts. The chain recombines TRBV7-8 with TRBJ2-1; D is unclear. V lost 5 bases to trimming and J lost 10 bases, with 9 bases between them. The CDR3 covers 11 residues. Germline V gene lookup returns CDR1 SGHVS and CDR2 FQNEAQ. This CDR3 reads CASSLGGEQFF. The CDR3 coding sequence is TGTGCCAGCAGCCTCGGTGGAGAGCAGTTCTTC.

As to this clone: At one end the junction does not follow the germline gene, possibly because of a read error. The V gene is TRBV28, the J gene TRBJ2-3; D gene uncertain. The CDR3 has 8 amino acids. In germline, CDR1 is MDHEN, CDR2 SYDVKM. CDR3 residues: CITDTQYF. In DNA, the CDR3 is TGCATCACAGATACGCAGTATTTT.

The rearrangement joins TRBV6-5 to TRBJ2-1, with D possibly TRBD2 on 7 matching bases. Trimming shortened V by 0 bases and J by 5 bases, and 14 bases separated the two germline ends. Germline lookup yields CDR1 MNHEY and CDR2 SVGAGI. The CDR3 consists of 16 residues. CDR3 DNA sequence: TGTGCCAGCAGTTACTCGGGGGGGCTAGCGGACAATGAGCAGTTCTTC. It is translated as CASSYSGGLADNEQFF.

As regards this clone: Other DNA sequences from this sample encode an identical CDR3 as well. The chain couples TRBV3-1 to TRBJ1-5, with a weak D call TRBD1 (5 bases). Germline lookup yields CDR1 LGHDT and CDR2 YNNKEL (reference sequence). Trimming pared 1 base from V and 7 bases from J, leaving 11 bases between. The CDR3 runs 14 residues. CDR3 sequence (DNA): TGTGCCAGCAGCCAAGGTACAGGTCGCCAGCCCCAGCATTTT. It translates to CASSQGTGRQPQHF.